The T cell receptor (beta chain) under discussion was sequenced for a study of tumor-infiltrating lymphocytes in primary liver carcinoma. Joint extraction of RNA and DNA used roughly 20-33 mg of bulk tissue that was unsorted. This CDR3 has 18 amino acids. Turning to this clonotype: This CDR3 fails to terminate in the conserved phenylalanine or tryptophan, so it likely reflects a read error.

TCR beta cDNA was prepared out of about 530 ng total RNA by means of a constant-region primer. ARM-PCR was slightly modified, and three nested multiplex PCR rounds with it gave rise to the TCR beta libraries. TRBV1-TRBV30 forward primers paired with a C-beta reverse primer were used in the first two PCR rounds, which ran about 11 cycles each. Each CDR3 protein is one row after TCRdb ran MiXCR on the multiplex PCR reads. The data contain 65,000 to 80,000 distinct CDR3 sequences, 60% to 75% of them singletons. The chain links TRBV12-3 or TRBV12-4 to TRBJ2-1; TRBD2 agrees at 8 bases. The origin of this receptor is a man aged 35 to 55 with primary liver carcinoma and hepatitis B virus infection. The sample consisted of liver tumor tissue from sampling region 4. Subset noted: tumor region T4, right-lateral pole. The CDR3 here is CVSNPRGAGEGSYNEQFL. CDR3 sequence (DNA): TGTGTCAGCAATCCTAGGGGAGCGGGAGAAGGCTCCTACAATGAGCAGTTCCTC.